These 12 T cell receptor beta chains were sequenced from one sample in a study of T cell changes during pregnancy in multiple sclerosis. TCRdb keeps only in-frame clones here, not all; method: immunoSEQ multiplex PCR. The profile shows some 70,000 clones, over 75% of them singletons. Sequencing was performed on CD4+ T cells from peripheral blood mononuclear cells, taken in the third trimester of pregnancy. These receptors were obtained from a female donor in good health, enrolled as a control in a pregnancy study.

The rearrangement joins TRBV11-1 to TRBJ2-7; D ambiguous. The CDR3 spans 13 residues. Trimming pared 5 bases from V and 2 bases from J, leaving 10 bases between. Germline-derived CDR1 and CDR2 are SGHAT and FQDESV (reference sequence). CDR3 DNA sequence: TGTGCCAGCAGCCTCTTGCGAACCTACGAGCAGTACTTC. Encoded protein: CASSLLRTYEQYF. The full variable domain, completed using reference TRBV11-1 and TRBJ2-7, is EAEVAQSPRYKITEKSQAVAFWCDPISGHATLYWYRQILGQGPELLVQFQDESVVDDSQLPKDRFSAERLKGVDSTLKIQPAELGDSAMYLCASSLLRTYEQYFGPGTRLTVT.

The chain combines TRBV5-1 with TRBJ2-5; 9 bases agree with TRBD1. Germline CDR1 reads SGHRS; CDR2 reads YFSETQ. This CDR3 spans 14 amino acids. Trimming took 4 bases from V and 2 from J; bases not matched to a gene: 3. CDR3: CASSPGTGQETQYF. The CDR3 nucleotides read TGCGCCAGCAGCCCGGGGACAGGGCAAGAGACCCAGTACTTC.

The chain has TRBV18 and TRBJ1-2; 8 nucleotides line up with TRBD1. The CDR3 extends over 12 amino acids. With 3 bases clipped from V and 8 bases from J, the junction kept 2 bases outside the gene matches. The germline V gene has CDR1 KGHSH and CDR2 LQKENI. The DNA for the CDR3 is TGTGCCAGCTCACCCGGACAGGGAGGCTACACCTTC. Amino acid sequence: CASSPGQGGYTF.

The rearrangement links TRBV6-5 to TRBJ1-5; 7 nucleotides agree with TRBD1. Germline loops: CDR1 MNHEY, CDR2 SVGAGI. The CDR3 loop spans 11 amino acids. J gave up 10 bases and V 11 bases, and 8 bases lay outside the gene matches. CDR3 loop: CAVGTEEPQHF. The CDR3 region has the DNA TGTGCCGTCGGGACAGAAGAACCCCAGCATTTT.

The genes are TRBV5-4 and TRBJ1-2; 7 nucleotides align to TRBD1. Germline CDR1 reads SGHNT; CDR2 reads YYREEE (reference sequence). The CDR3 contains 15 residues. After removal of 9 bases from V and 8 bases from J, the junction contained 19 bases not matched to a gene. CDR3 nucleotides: TGTGCCACCGCCCAAACAGGGGCCTTCGAGGAAGGCTACACCTTC. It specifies CATAQTGAFEEGYTF.

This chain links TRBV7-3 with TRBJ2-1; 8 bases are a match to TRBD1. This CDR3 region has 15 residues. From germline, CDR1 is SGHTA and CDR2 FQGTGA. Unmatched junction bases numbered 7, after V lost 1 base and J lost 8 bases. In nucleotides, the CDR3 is TGTGCCAGCAGCTTAAGCTCCCAGGGGGCCTATGAGCAGTTCTTC. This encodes CASSLSSQGAYEQFF.

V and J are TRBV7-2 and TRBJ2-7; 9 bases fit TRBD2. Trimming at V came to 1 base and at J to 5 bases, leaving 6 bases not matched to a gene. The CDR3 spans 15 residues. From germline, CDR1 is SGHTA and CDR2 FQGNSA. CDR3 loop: CASSLGSSGGNEQYF. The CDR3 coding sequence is TGTGCCAGCAGCTTAGGGAGTAGCGGGGGCAACGAGCAGTACTTC.

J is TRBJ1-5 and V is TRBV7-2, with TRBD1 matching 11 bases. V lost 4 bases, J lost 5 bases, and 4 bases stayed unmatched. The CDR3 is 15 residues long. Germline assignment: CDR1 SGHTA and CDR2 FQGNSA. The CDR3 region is CASSYRTGGDQPQHF. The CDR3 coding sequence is TGTGCCAGCAGCTACCGGACAGGGGGCGATCAGCCCCAGCATTTT.

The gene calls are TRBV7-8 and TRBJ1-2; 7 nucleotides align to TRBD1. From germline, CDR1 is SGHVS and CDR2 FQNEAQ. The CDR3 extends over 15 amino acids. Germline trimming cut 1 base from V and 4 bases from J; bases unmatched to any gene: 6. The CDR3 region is CASSLENRGIYGYTF. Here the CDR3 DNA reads TGTGCCAGCAGCTTAGAAAACAGGGGCATCTATGGCTACACCTTC.

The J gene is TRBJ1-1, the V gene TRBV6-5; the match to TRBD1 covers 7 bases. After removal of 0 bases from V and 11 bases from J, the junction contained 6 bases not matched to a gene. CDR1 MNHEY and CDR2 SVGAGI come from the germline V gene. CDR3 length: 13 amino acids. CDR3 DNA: TGTGCCAGCAGTTACTCGGGTAGGGGGCTTGCTTTCTTT. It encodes CASSYSGRGLAFF.

The CDR3 DNA sequence: TGTGCCATCAGTCGTCCAGGGGGCTATTCCTACGAGCAGTACTTC. Encoded protein: CAISRPGGYSYEQYF. The chain employs TRBV10-3 and TRBJ2-7; 8 bases align to TRBD1. CDR1 is ENHRY, CDR2 SYGVKD, per germline. There are 15 residues in the CDR3. After removal of 5 bases from V and 1 base from J, the junction contained 7 bases not matched to a gene.

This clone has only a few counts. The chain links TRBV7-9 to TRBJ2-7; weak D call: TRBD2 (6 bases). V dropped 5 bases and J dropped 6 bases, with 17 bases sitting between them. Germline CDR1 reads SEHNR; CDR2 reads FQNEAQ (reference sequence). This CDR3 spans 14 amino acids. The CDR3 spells CASSPGEWTGEQYF. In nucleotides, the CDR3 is TGTGCCAGCAGCCCGGGGGAGTGGACCGGCGAGCAGTACTTC.